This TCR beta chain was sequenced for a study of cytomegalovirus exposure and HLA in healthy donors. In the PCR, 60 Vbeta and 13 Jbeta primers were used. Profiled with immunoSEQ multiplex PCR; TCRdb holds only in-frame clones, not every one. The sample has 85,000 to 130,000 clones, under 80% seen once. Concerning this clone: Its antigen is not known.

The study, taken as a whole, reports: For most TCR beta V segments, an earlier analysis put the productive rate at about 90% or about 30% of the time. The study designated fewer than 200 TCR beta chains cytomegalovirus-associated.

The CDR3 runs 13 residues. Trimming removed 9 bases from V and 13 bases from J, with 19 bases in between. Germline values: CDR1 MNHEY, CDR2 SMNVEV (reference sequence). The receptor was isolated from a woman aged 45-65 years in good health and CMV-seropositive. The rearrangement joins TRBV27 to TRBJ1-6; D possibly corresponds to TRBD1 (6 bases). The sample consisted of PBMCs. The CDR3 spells CASKGDPTSPLHF. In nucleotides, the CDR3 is TGTGCCAGTAAGGGGGACCCGACGTCCCCCCTCCACTTT.